This T cell receptor delta chain was captured by sequencing in a study of DNA immune sequencing with unique molecular identifiers (dated by TCRdb to the early 2020s). Background on the whole study: Using immunomagnetic cell separation, gammadelta T cells were enriched from buffy coats, and the genomic DNA of these cells was sequenced. For the enriched versus non-enriched comparison, around 100 ng enriched gammadelta T-cell DNA and 1 ug non-enriched PBMC DNA were sequenced. Validation of the sequencing method was done both on synthetic reference molecules and on blood samples taken from healthy individuals. gammadelta T cells were enriched from PBMC of approximately nine healthy individuals by fluorescence-activated cell sorting. An ultrasensitive DNA-based TRD repertoire sequencing method using PCR-introduced unique molecular identifiers was developed and validated in the study. All donors were healthy people, and 9 to 11 of the donors were profiled using sorted gammadelta T cells from peripheral blood. Study-wide conclusions, independent of this receptor: TRDV2 paired with TRDJ1 was the most common TRD rearrangement among clonotypes in healthy donors. Healthy donors differed in TRD repertoire diversity, and several donors were highly oligoclonal, meaning the top 5 clonotypes made up more than half of productive molecules. Novel TRD sequences not targeted by the primers cannot be detected with the primer-based approach.

This clone is labeled large (0.1 to 1%). No antigen is known for it. Base qualities are missing; no much larger clone stands one base away. The same CDR3 arises from other DNA sequences in this sample as well. The library relied on multiplex PCR. A 32-plex assay with primers for all 8 TRDV and 4 TRDJ genes covering the CDR3 was used to amplify genomic DNA. During around 3 cycles of barcoding PCR, a 12-nucleotide UMI was attached, and a second PCR using Illumina adapter primers followed. AMPure XP beads were used to purify the libraries, and library quality was checked on a Fragment Analyzer using the HS NGS Fragment kit. Sequencing used an Illumina MiniSeq mid-output kit with roughly 21% PhiX and 150 cycles of paired-end reads. On the authors' methods: MIGEC version 1.2.9 was used to process the reads, grouping reads by UMI and building error-corrected consensus sequences. For post-processing, modified scripts from VDJtools version 1.2.1 were used together with the tcR R package. TCRdb reprocessed the public reads with the caller CATT; rows with the same DNA were merged afterwards. None of the V and J calls come from the authors' own analysis; TCRdb made them. This sample holds about 2,000 delta-chain clones; around 19% were observed only once. The biggest ten clones account for approximately 31% of the sample.

From V the trimming removes 0 bases and from J it removes 5 bases, while the gene matches leave 19 bases of the junction unaccounted for. Reading from cysteine to phenylalanine, the CDR3 counts 22 amino acids. Left in the record is the CDR3 DNA by itself, 66 bases read in frame from the first base. CDR1 is given as GEAIGNYY and CDR2 as EKD, both from the germline V gene. What was sequenced was gamma-delta T cells from PBMCs. The sequence is built from TRDV2 and TRDJ3, with TRDD3 matching 9 junction bases. The receptor's source is a human donor in good health. The DNA is TGTGCCTGTGACACCGGTGGACTGGGGGACGCGCAGCTCCTTGGGGACACCCGACAGATGTTTTTC. Its protein is CACDTGGLGDAQLLGDTRQMFF.